This TCR beta chain appears in the sequencing data of a study of blood T cell repertoires in COVID-19. Study background: Sites across the United States, Italy and Spain contributed samples from acute and convalescent COVID-19. T cells, B-cell-depleted T cells, or PBMCs supplied cDNA or gDNA.

Per the authors' pipeline: It was from reference gene primer amplification that nucleated cell counts were estimated. Clones were sequenced by immunoSEQ multiplex PCR, and TCRdb holds only the in-frame ones, with some missing. Clonal size and the V and J genes are those of that table, whereas D and trimming came from the DNA. Here the sample spans approximately 70,000 clones, about four fifths being singletons. This clone has only one observation. V was trimmed by 3 bases and J by 7 bases, leaving 9 bases between them. The CDR3 is 12 amino acids. This TCR was sampled from a woman aged 55-70 years with acute or convalescent COVID-19. The V call is TRBV12-3 or TRBV12-4, the J call TRBJ1-1; D uncertain. Sequences were obtained from peripheral blood. This CDR3 is CASSFSSGEAFF. The CDR3 nucleotides are TGTGCCAGCAGTTTTTCCTCGGGTGAAGCTTTCTTT.